This T cell receptor (beta chain) was recorded in a study of early T cells in non-severe SARS-CoV-2 infection. There are a few counts of this clonotype. In the library, individual cDNA molecules carried attached unique molecular identifiers. MiXCR was run by TCRdb on the 5' RACE reads, yielding one entry per CDR3 protein. This sample has more than 70,000 distinct CDR3 sequences, with roughly 12% found just once. The sequenced sample was whole blood, obtained at baseline. The origin of this receptor is an adult who was a healthcare worker with PCR-confirmed SARS-CoV-2 infection or an uninfected control (not recorded which).

CDR3 sequence: CASSRQARATYEQYF. Here the CDR3 DNA reads TGTGCCAGCAGCCGACAGGCCAGGGCGACCTACGAGCAGTACTTC. The chain employs TRBV3-1 and TRBJ2-7; tentative D call: TRBD1 (6 bases). CDR3 length: 15 amino acids. V was clipped by 4 bases and J by 2 bases, with 15 bases between them. CDR1 is LGHDT and CDR2 is YNNKEL in the germline V gene (reference sequence).